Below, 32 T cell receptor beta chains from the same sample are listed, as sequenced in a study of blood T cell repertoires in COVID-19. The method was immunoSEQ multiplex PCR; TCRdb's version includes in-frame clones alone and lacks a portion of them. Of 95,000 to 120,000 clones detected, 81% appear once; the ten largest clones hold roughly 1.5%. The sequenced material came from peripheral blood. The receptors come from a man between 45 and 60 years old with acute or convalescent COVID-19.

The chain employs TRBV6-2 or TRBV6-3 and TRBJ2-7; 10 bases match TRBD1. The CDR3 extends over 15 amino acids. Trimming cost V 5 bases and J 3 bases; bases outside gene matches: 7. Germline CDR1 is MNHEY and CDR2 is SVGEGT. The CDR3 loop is CASSLRDRGLYEQYF. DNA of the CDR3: TGTGCCAGCAGTCTCCGGGACAGGGGCCTCTACGAGCAGTACTTC.

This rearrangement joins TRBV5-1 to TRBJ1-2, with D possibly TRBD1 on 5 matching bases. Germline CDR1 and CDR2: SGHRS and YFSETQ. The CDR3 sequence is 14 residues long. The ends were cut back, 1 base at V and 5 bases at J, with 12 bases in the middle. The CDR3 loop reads CASSLSGQPYGYTF. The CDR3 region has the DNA TGCGCCAGCAGCTTGTCAGGACAACCTTATGGCTACACCTTC.

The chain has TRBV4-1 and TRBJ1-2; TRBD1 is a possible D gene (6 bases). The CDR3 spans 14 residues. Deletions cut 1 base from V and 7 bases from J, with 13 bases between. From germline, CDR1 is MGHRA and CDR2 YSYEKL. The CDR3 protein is CASSQGRTVGGYTF. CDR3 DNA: TGCGCCAGCAGCCAAGGCCGGACAGTTGGTGGCTACACCTTC.

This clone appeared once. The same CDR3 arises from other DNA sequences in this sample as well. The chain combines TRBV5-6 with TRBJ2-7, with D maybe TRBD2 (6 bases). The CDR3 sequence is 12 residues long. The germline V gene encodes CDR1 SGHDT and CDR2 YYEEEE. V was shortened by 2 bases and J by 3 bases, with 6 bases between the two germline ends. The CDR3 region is CASSFGGYEQYV. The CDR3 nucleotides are TGTGCCAGCAGCTTCGGGGGCTACGAGCAGTACGTC.

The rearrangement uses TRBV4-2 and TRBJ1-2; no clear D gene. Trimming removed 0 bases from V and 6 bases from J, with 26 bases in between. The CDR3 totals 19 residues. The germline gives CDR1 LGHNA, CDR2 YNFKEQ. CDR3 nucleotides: TGTGCCAGCAGCCAAGACACGCTTTGGGAGCAGACCTCTCCCCATGGCTACACCTTC. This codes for CASSQDTLWEQTSPHGYTF.

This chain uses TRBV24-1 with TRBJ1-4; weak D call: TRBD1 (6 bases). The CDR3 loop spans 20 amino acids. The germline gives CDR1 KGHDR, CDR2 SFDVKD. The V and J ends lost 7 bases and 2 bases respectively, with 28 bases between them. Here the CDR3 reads CATRSDLGYSRGSTNEKLFF. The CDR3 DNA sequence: TGTGCCACCAGATCGGATCTAGGGTATAGCAGGGGTTCGACTAATGAAAAACTGTTTTTT.

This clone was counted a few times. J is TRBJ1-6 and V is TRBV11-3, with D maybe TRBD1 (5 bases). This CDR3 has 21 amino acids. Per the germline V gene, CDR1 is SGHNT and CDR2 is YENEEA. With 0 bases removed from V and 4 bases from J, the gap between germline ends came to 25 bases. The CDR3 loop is CASSLEAIKDPQRGYNSPLHF. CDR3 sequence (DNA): TGTGCCAGCAGCTTAGAGGCGATAAAAGACCCTCAAAGGGGATATAATTCACCCCTCCACTTT.

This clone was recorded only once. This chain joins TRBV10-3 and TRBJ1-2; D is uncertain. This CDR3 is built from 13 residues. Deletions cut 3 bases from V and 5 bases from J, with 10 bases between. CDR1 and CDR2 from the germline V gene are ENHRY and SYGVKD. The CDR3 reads CAISENSYYGYTF. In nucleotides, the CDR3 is TGTGCCATCAGTGAAAACAGCTATTATGGCTACACCTTC.

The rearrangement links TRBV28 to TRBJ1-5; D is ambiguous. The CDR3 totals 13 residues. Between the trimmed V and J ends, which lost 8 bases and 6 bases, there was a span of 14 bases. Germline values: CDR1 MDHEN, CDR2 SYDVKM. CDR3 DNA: TGTGCCAGCTCAAGGCGGCAACGTCAGCCCCAGCATTTT. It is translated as CASSRRQRQPQHF.

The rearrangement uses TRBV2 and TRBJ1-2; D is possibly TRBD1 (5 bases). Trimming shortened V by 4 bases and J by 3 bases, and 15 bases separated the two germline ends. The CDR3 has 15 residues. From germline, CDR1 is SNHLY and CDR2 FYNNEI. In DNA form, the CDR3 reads TGTGCCAGCAGTGGGGGCGGCTCAGTGGACTATGGCTACACCTTC. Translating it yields CASSGGGSVDYGYTF.

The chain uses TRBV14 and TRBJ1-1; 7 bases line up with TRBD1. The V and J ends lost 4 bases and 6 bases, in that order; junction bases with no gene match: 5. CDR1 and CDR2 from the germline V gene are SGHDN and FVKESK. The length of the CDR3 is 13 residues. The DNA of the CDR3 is TGTGCCAGCAGCCTTCAGGGGGGCTCTGAAGCTTTCTTT. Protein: CASSLQGGSEAFF.

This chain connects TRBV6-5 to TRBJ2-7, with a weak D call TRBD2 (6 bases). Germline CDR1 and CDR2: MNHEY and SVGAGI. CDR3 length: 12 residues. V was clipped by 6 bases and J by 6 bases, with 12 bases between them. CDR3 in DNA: TGTGCCAGCAGACGGCAGGAGGGCGAGCAGTACTTC. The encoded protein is CASRRQEGEQYF.

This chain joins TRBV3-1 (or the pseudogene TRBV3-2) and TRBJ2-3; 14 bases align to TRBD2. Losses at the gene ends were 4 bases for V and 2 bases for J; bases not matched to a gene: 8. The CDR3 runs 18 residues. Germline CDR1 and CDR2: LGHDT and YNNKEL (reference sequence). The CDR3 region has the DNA TGTGCCAGCAGCCTCTCCCGACTAGCGGGGGGGGTCACAGATACGCAGTATTTT. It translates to CASSLSRLAGGVTDTQYF.

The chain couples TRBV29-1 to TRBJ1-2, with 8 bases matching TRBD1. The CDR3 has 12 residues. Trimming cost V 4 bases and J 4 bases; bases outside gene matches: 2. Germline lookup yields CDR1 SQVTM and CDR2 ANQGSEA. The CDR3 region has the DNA TGCAGCGTTGTGACAGGGGCCTATGGCTACACCTTC. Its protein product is CSVVTGAYGYTF.

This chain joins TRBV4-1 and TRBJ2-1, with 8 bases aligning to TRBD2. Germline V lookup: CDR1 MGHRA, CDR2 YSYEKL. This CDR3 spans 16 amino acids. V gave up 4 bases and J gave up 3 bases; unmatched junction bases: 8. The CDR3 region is CASSPIGTRNYNEQFF. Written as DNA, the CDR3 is TGCGCCAGCAGCCCAATCGGGACTAGAAACTACAATGAGCAGTTCTTC.

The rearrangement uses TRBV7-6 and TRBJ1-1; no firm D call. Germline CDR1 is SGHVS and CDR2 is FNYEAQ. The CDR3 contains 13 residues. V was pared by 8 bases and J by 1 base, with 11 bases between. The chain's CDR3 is CASSHGENTEAFF. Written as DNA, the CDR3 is TGTGCCAGCTCCCACGGGGAGAACACTGAAGCTTTCTTT.

CDR3 region: CASSWVKGGTGRAYTF. CDR3 sequence (DNA): TGTGCCAGCAGCTGGGTCAAAGGGGGCACAGGGAGAGCCTACACCTTC. V usage is TRBV11-2 and J usage is TRBJ1-2; 7 bases align to TRBD1. CDR1 and CDR2 from the germline V gene are SGHAT and FQNNGV. CDR3 length: 16 amino acids. The V gene end was trimmed by 4 bases and the J gene end by 10 bases; junction bases not matched to a gene: 18.

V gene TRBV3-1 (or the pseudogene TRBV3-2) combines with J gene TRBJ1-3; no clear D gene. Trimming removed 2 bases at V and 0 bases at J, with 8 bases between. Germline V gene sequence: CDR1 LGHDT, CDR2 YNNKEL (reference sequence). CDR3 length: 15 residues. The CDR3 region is CASSQTSASGNTIYF. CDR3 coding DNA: TGTGCCAGCAGCCAAACATCTGCCTCTGGAAACACCATATATTTT.

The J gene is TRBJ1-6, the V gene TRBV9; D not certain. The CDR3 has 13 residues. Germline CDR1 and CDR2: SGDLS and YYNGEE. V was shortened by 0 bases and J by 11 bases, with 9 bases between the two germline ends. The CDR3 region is CASSVDSTAPLHF. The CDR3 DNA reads TGTGCCAGCAGCGTAGATTCAACAGCACCCCTCCACTTT.

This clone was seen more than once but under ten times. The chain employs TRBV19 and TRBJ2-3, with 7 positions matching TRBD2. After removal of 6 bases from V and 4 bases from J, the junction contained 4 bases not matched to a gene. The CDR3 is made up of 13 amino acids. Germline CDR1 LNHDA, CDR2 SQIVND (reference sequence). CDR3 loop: CASRSGIADTQYF. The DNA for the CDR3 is TGTGCCAGTAGAAGCGGGATAGCAGATACGCAGTATTTT.

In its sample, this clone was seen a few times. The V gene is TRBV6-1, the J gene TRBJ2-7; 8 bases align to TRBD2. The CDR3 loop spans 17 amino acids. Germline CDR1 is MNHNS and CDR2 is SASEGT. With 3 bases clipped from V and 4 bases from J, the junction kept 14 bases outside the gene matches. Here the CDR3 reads CASSEGFLGSSGYEQYV. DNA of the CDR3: TGTGCCAGCAGTGAGGGATTCTTAGGGTCTAGCGGGTACGAGCAGTACGTC.

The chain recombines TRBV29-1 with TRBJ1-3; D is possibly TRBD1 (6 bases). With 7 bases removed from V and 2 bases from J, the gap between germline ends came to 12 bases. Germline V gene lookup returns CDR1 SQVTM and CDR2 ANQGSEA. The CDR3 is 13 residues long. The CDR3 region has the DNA TGCAGCGCCCAACAGGGAACTGGAAACACCATATATTTT. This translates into CSAQQGTGNTIYF.

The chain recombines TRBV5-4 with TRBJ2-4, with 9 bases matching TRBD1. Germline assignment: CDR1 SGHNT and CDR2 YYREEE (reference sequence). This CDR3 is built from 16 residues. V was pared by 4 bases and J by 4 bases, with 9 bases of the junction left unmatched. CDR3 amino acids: CASSVGQGPAKNIQYF. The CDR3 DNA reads TGTGCCAGCAGCGTTGGACAGGGGCCAGCTAAAAACATTCAGTACTTC.

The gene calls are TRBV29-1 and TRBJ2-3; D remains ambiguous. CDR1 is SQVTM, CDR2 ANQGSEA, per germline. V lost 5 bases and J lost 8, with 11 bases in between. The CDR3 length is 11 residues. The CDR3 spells CSVSLLGTQYF. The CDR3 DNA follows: TGCAGCGTTTCATTGCTCGGTACGCAGTATTTT.

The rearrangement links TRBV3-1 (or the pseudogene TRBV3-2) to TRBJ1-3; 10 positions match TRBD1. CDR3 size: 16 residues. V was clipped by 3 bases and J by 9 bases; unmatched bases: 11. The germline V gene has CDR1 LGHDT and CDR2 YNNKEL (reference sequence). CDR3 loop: CASSQGVTGGYSTIYF. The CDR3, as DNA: TGTGCCAGCAGCCAGGGAGTGACAGGGGGCTATAGCACCATATATTTT.

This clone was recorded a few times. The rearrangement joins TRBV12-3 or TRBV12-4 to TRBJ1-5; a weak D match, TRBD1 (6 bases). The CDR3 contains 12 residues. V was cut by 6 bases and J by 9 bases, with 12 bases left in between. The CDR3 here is CASRQGLGPQHF. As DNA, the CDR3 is TGTGCCAGCAGACAGGGTCTAGGGCCCCAGCATTTT.

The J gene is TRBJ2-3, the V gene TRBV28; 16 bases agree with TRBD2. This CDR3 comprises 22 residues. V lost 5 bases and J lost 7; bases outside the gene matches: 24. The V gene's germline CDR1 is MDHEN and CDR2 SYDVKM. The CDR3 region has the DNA TGTGCCAGCAGTCCCCCGACAGGGTCGTCGGGACTAGCGGGGGGGCCTGCCCATACGCAGTATTTT. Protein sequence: CASSPPTGSSGLAGGPAHTQYF. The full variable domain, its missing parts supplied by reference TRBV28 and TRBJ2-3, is DVKVTQSSRYLVKRTGEKVFLECVQDMDHENMFWYRQDPGLGLRLIYFSYDVKMKEKGDIPEGYSVSREKKERFSLILESASTNQTSMYLCASSPPTGSSGLAGGPAHTQYFGPGTRLTVL.

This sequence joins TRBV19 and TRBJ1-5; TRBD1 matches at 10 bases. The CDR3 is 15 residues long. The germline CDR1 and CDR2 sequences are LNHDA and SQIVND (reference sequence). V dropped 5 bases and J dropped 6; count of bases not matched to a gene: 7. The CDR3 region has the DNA TGTGCCAGTAGTCAACCCGGGACAGGGGTTCAGCCCCAGCATTTT. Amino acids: CASSQPGTGVQPQHF.

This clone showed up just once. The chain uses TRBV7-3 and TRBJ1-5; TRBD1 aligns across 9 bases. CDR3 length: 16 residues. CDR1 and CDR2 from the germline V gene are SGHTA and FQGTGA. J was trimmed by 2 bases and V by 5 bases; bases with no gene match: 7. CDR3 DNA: TGTGCCAGCAGCCTACGGACAGGGGCTGGCAATCAGCCCCAGCATTTT. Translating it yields CASSLRTGAGNQPQHF.

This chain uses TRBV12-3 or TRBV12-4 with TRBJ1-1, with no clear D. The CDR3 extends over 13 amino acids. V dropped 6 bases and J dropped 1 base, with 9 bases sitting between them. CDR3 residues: CASRPRQNTEAFF. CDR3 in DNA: TGTGCCAGCAGGCCCCGACAGAACACTGAAGCTTTCTTT.

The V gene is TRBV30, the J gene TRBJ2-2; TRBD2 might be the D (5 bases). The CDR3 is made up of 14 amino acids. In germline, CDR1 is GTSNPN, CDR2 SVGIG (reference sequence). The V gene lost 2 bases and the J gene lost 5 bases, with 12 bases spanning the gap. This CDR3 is CAWSRLARTGELFF. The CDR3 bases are TGTGCCTGGAGTAGGCTAGCTCGGACCGGGGAGCTGTTTTTT.

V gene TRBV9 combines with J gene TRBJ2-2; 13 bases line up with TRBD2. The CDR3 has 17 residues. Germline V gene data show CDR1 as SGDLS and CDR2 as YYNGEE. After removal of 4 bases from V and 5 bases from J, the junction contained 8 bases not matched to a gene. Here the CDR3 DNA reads TGTGCCAGCAGCCTAACTAGCGGGGGGGCTCGGACCGGGGAGCTGTTTTTT. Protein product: CASSLTSGGARTGELFF.